These 15 T cell receptor beta chains share one sample of origin, sequenced in a study of cytomegalovirus exposure and HLA in healthy donors. With 60 Vbeta and 13 Jbeta primers, the PCR was carried out. TCRdb's copy holds only in-frame clones and misses some; the assay was immunoSEQ multiplex PCR. The sample lists roughly 120,000 clones, roughly 63% occurring once. The sample taken for sequencing was PBMCs. The receptors shown here come from a man in his forties or fifties in good health and CMV-seropositive.

This chain links TRBV10-3 with TRBJ1-2, with unresolved D. The germline V gene encodes CDR1 ENHRY and CDR2 SYGVKD. This CDR3 is 15 amino acids long. The V end was cut by 0 bases, the J end by 2 bases, with 10 bases between. The CDR3 sequence is CAISESGGRNYGYTF. CDR3 DNA: TGTGCCATCAGTGAGTCGGGAGGCAGAAACTATGGCTACACCTTC.

J is TRBJ2-7 and V is TRBV7-6; D call uncertain. Germline V lookup: CDR1 SGHVS, CDR2 FNYEAQ. Trimming removed 5 bases from V and 0 bases from J, with 8 bases in between. This CDR3 comprises 13 residues. CDR3 DNA: TGTGCCAGCAGCCCAGATGGCTCCTACGAGCAGTACTTC. This encodes CASSPDGSYEQYF.

This clone was counted only a few times. The chain uses TRBV7-9 and TRBJ2-7, with 7 positions matching TRBD2. J lost 6 bases, V lost 6 bases, and 5 bases had no gene match. The CDR3 runs 12 residues. From germline, CDR1 is SEHNR and CDR2 FQNEAQ (reference sequence). The CDR3 protein is CASSRDYREQYF. The CDR3, as DNA: TGTGCCAGCAGTAGGGACTATCGCGAGCAGTACTTC.

This clone has a handful of counts. The V call is TRBV28, the J call TRBJ1-4; TRBD1 is a possible D gene (6 bases). Germline values: CDR1 MDHEN, CDR2 SYDVKM. CDR3 size: 12 residues. V gave up 8 bases and J gave up 10 bases, with 14 bases separating them. The CDR3 nucleotides are TGTGCCAGCGTTCAGGGGAAGGGAAAACTGTTTTTT. This translates into CASVQGKGKLFF.

This clone has only one observation. Other DNA variants within this sample encode the same CDR3. The V gene is TRBV18, the J gene TRBJ2-7; 9 bases map to TRBD1. Germline V CDR1 and CDR2: KGHSH, LQKENI. This CDR3 has 15 residues. V trimming: 3 bases; J trimming: 0 bases; junction bases outside the gene matches: 3. The CDR3 coding sequence is TGTGCCAGCTCACCCGGGACAGGGAGCTCCTACGAGCAGTACTTC. This codes for CASSPGTGSSYEQYF.

V is TRBV4-1 and J is TRBJ2-7, with 8 bases fitting TRBD2. From germline, CDR1 is MGHRA and CDR2 YSYEKL. V lost 1 base to trimming and J lost 3 bases; unmatched junction nucleotides: 11. This CDR3 has 17 residues. CDR3 protein: CASSQGVPAGVRYEQYF. CDR3 nucleotide sequence: TGCGCCAGCAGCCAAGGGGTCCCAGCGGGAGTGCGCTACGAGCAGTACTTC.

The V call is TRBV14, the J call TRBJ1-1; D ambiguous. V lost 5 bases to trimming and J lost 4 bases, with 14 bases between them. This CDR3 spans 14 amino acids. Germline loops: CDR1 SGHDN, CDR2 FVKESK. In nucleotides, the CDR3 is TGTGCCAGCAGCAGACTAGGAGGATTCACTGAAGCTTTCTTT. Translating it yields CASSRLGGFTEAFF.

The chain couples TRBV6-1 to TRBJ2-7; TRBD1 aligns across 11 bases. The germline V gene encodes CDR1 MNHNS and CDR2 SASEGT. The CDR3 extends over 15 amino acids. The V gene end was trimmed by 4 bases and the J gene end by 3 bases; junction bases not matched to a gene: 5. The CDR3 nucleotides read TGTGCCAGCAGTGCCCGGACAGGGGGCTTCTACGAGCAGTACTTC. Its protein product is CASSARTGGFYEQYF.

The rearrangement links TRBV6-5 to TRBJ2-2; D not resolved. There are 12 residues in the CDR3. V gave up 7 bases and J gave up 1 base, with 4 bases separating them. Germline CDR1 is MNHEY and CDR2 is SVGAGI. The CDR3 nucleotides read TGTGCCAGCACGGGGAACACCGGGGAGCTGTTTTTT. It is translated as CASTGNTGELFF.

In this sample, this clone turned up a few times. This specimen includes other DNA sequences encoding the same CDR3. The rearrangement links TRBV6-5 to TRBJ2-7, with 9 bases identical to TRBD2. V gave up 5 bases and J gave up 4 bases; unmatched junction bases: 6. The CDR3 has 14 residues. CDR1 is MNHEY, CDR2 SVGAGI, per germline. The CDR3, as DNA: TGTGCCAGCAGTCCCCGACTAGCGGAATACGAGCAGTACTTC. Protein sequence: CASSPRLAEYEQYF.

This clone was counted once. The chain links TRBV28 to TRBJ1-2; D remains unclear. CDR3 size: 13 residues. Trimming cost V 2 bases and J 4 bases, with 8 bases left between them. Germline CDR1 and CDR2: MDHEN and SYDVKM. The CDR3 DNA is TGTGCCAGCAGTTTAGCAGCGTTCTATGGCTACACCTTC. This sequence encodes CASSLAAFYGYTF.

This clone has just a few counts. V is TRBV6-6 and J is TRBJ2-3, with TRBD2 as a possible D gene (6 bases). The CDR3 extends over 16 amino acids. With 2 bases removed from V and 1 base from J, the gap between germline ends came to 13 bases. From germline, CDR1 is MNHNY and CDR2 SVGAGI (reference sequence). CDR3 DNA sequence: TGTGCCAGCAGTTACCAAGGAGGGGTCGGCACAGATACGCAGTATTTT. Its protein is CASSYQGGVGTDTQYF.

V is TRBV29-1 and J is TRBJ1-2, with no clear D. Germline V lookup: CDR1 SQVTM, CDR2 ANQGSEA. V lost 3 bases, J lost 0 bases, and 11 bases lay in between. The CDR3 loop spans 14 amino acids. CDR3 sequence: CSVDSRSPNYGYTF. The CDR3, as DNA: TGCAGCGTTGACTCCAGATCCCCTAACTATGGCTACACCTTC.

The chain couples TRBV6-5 to TRBJ1-1, with D unresolved. The CDR3 loop spans 11 amino acids. Germline assignment: CDR1 MNHEY and CDR2 SVGAGI. Trimming shortened V by 0 bases and J by 13 bases, and 9 bases separated the two germline ends. As DNA, the CDR3 is TGTGCCAGCAGTTACTCAGAGGGTCTTTTCTTT. The encoded protein is CASSYSEGLFF.

J is TRBJ2-3 and V is TRBV13, with no clear D. Looked up from germline, CDR1 is PRHDT and CDR2 is FYEKMQ (reference sequence). V lost 0 bases, J lost 6 bases, and 7 bases lay in between. The CDR3 is 13 amino acids. Here the CDR3 DNA reads TGTGCCAGCAGCTTAGGCTGGAGCGATACGCAGTATTTT. It specifies CASSLGWSDTQYF.